Presented here are 26 T cell receptor beta chains from one specimen sequenced in a study of cytomegalovirus exposure and HLA in healthy donors. Researchers ran the PCR with 60 Vbeta and 13 Jbeta primers. Method: immunoSEQ multiplex PCR; TCRdb's copy keeps in-frame clones and lacks some. Found here are just over 150,000 clones, approximately 86% of them singletons; the top ten hold roughly 1.8%. Specimen: PBMCs. The source of these receptors is a woman aged 18-35 years in good health and CMV-seronegative.

The V gene is TRBV29-1, the J gene TRBJ2-7; D remains ambiguous. Germline V CDR1 and CDR2: SQVTM, ANQGSEA. Trimming stripped 6 bases from V and 11 bases from J, with 23 bases between. The CDR3 is made up of 13 amino acids. CDR3: CSVREDLNPREYF. CDR3 bases: TGCAGCGTCCGAGAGGATTTAAACCCACGGGAGTACTTC.

The chain employs TRBV19 and TRBJ2-7; the D gene is possibly TRBD2 (6 bases). The V gene lost 9 bases and the J gene lost 0 bases, with 9 bases spanning the gap. The germline V gene has CDR1 LNHDA and CDR2 SQIVND (reference sequence). The CDR3 is 12 residues long. The CDR3 region is CASSDYSYEQYF. In DNA form, the CDR3 reads TGTGCCAGCTCGGACTACTCCTACGAGCAGTACTTC.

The chain couples TRBV21-1 to TRBJ2-7; the D call of TRBD2 is as the table states it, not checked on the DNA. TRBV21-1 is a recognized pseudogene. This CDR3 contains 12 residues. The CDR3 bases are TGTGCCAGCAGCAAAGCTCGCTACGAGCAGTACTTC. Protein: CASSKARYEQYF.

As concerns this clone: A read error may account for a junction end that differs from germline. The rearrangement links TRBV30 to TRBJ2-7; 7 bases line up with TRBD1. The CDR3 covers 11 residues. Per the germline V gene, CDR1 is GTSNPN and CDR2 is SVGIG (reference sequence). The CDR3 reads CAWSVQDRPLF. Written as DNA, the CDR3 is TGTGCCTGGAGTGTACAGGACAGGCCCCTCTTC.

The V call is TRBV27, the J call TRBJ1-2, with TRBD1 matching 8 bases. Germline V CDR1 and CDR2: MNHEY, SMNVEV (reference sequence). The CDR3 covers 14 residues. V dropped 6 bases and J dropped 8; count of bases not matched to a gene: 11. DNA of the CDR3: TGTGCCAGCAGCAGACAGGGGCGTCCAGCAGGCTACACCTTC. Residues: CASSRQGRPAGYTF.

This clone was detected only a few times. V usage is TRBV29-1 and J usage is TRBJ1-4; D unresolved. V was clipped by 4 bases and J by 6 bases, with 9 bases between them. The CDR3 totals 12 residues. Germline CDR1 is SQVTM and CDR2 is ANQGSEA. CDR3 nucleotide sequence: TGCAGCGTTGCAGGACTGGATGAAAAACTGTTTTTT. Translation gives CSVAGLDEKLFF.

The chain links TRBV11-2 to TRBJ1-6, with D unclear. The CDR3 is made up of 14 amino acids. V was pared by 5 bases and J by 7 bases, with 12 bases between. The germline CDR1 and CDR2 sequences are SGHAT and FQNNGV. The CDR3 DNA follows: TGTGCCAGCAGCCCAACTCGCGGGAATTCACCCCTCCACTTT. Protein: CASSPTRGNSPLHF.

This chain links TRBV5-1 with TRBJ2-2, with 9 bases fitting TRBD1. V lost 4 bases to trimming and J lost 7 bases; unmatched junction nucleotides: 11. CDR3 length equals 16 residues. From germline, CDR1 is SGHRS and CDR2 YFSETQ. The CDR3 sequence: CASSGTGTGIDGELFF. As DNA, the CDR3 is TGCGCCAGCAGCGGAACCGGGACAGGGATTGACGGGGAGCTGTTTTTT.

The chain joins TRBV25-1 to TRBJ1-5, with 9 bases that match TRBD1. Losses at the gene ends were 4 bases for V and 5 bases for J; bases not matched to a gene: 6. Germline CDR1 MGHDK, CDR2 SYGVNS. The CDR3 has 15 residues. CDR3 DNA sequence: TGTGCCAGCAGTGCCGGACAGGGGAGGGATCAGCCCCAGCATTTT. This translates into CASSAGQGRDQPQHF.

The chain links TRBV9 to TRBJ2-2; 10 bases align to TRBD1. Germline V gives CDR1 SGDLS, CDR2 YYNGEE. The CDR3 sequence is 15 residues long. V was clipped by 4 bases and J by 5 bases; unmatched bases: 5. The CDR3, as DNA: TGTGCCAGCAGCTACGGACAGGGGGGAACCGGGGAGCTGTTTTTT. It translates to CASSYGQGGTGELFF.

DNA for the CDR3: TGTGCCAGCAGCTTGGGGGGCCTTAGCGGAATATTCAATGAGCAGTTCTTC. This gives the protein CASSLGGLSGIFNEQFF. The chain carries TRBV5-8 and TRBJ2-1, with D maybe TRBD2 (6 bases). Trimming removed 0 bases at V and 6 bases at J, with 19 bases between. The CDR3 covers 17 residues. CDR1 is SGHTS, CDR2 YDEGEE, per germline.

This chain links TRBV6-6 with TRBJ1-4; the D gene is possibly TRBD1 (5 bases). V lost 2 bases and J lost 7, with 11 bases in between. The CDR3 runs to 14 residues. Germline loops: CDR1 MNHNY, CDR2 SVGAGI (reference sequence). This CDR3 reads CASSYTAGGEKLFF. For the CDR3, the DNA is TGTGCCAGCAGTTACACGGCGGGGGGTGAAAAACTGTTTTTT.

CDR3 sequence: CATSIGQGNQPQHF. The CDR3 DNA reads TGTGCCACCAGCATTGGACAGGGGAATCAGCCCCAGCATTTT. The rearrangement links TRBV15 to TRBJ1-5, with TRBD1 identical over 9 bases. Unmatched junction bases numbered 2, after V lost 4 bases and J lost 4 bases. Germline lookup yields CDR1 LNHNV and CDR2 YYDKDF (reference sequence). There are 14 residues in the CDR3.

This chain joins TRBV6-5 and TRBJ1-6; 8 nucleotides match TRBD1. Trimming at V came to 2 bases and at J to 5 bases, leaving 5 bases not matched to a gene. CDR3 length: 16 amino acids. Per germline, CDR1 MNHEY and CDR2 SVGAGI. The CDR3 DNA sequence: TGTGCCAGCAGTTACGCAGGGGGCGCCGATAATTCACCCCTCCACTTT. Translated, it gives CASSYAGGADNSPLHF.

The chain recombines TRBV28 with TRBJ1-4; TRBD1 agrees at 7 bases. The V gene's germline CDR1 is MDHEN and CDR2 SYDVKM. V lost 5 bases to trimming and J lost 3 bases; unmatched junction nucleotides: 9. This CDR3 is 16 amino acids long. CDR3 sequence (DNA): TGTGCCAGCAGTCTTACGACAGGGTTGGCTAATGAAAAACTGTTTTTT. Encoded protein: CASSLTTGLANEKLFF. The variable domain in full, with the rest retrieved from reference TRBV28 and TRBJ1-4, is DVKVTQSSRYLVKRTGEKVFLECVQDMDHENMFWYRQDPGLGLRLIYFSYDVKMKEKGDIPEGYSVSREKKERFSLILESASTNQTSMYLCASSLTTGLANEKLFFGSGTQLSVL.

The gene calls are TRBV7-8 and TRBJ2-3, with 12 bases identical to TRBD2. Germline loops: CDR1 SGHVS, CDR2 FQNEAQ. V gave up 5 bases and J gave up 1 base; unmatched junction bases: 4. The CDR3 totals 16 residues. The CDR3 spells CASSTRLAGGTDTQYF. The CDR3 coding sequence is TGTGCCAGCAGCACCAGACTAGCGGGGGGCACAGATACGCAGTATTTT.

The J gene is TRBJ2-7, the V gene TRBV27; tentatively, D is TRBD1 (6 bases). V gave up 1 base and J gave up 2 bases, with 9 bases separating them. Germline V lookup: CDR1 MNHEY, CDR2 SMNVEV (reference sequence). The CDR3 runs 14 residues. CDR3 sequence: CASSLLGQAYEQYF. The CDR3 coding sequence is TGTGCCAGCAGTTTATTGGGACAAGCCTACGAGCAGTACTTC.

The chain uses TRBV28 and TRBJ2-3; D gene ambiguous. The CDR3 totals 16 residues. The germline CDR1 and CDR2 sequences are MDHEN and SYDVKM. V was pared by 5 bases and J by 0 bases, with 15 bases between. The CDR3 here is CASSPTAYPSTDTQYF. Here the CDR3 DNA reads TGTGCCAGCAGTCCCACAGCTTATCCTAGCACAGATACGCAGTATTTT.

The rearrangement links TRBV6-6 to TRBJ2-5; maybe TRBD1 (6 bases). Trimming removed 8 bases at V and 5 bases at J, with 21 bases between. Germline CDR1 is MNHNY and CDR2 is SVGAGI (reference sequence). The CDR3 runs to 15 residues. CDR3 sequence: CASDDWTVTSETQYF. CDR3 DNA: TGTGCCAGCGATGACTGGACAGTAACGTCGGAGACCCAGTACTTC.

The V and J genes are TRBV4-2 and TRBJ1-5; 11 nucleotides agree with TRBD1. V lost 0 bases, J lost 2 bases, and 15 bases stayed unmatched. This CDR3 has 21 amino acids. CDR1 and CDR2 from the germline V gene are LGHNA and YNFKEQ. The CDR3 DNA sequence: TGTGCCAGCAGCCAAGATCTGTTCGGACAGGGGGCGAGGTGGGGCAATCAGCCCCAGCATTTT. Its translation is CASSQDLFGQGARWGNQPQHF.

This chain links TRBV29-1 with TRBJ2-7, with D tentatively TRBD2 (5 bases). V lost 0 bases to trimming and J lost 5 bases, with 17 bases between them. Germline V gene data show CDR1 as SQVTM and CDR2 as ANQGSEA. The CDR3 totals 15 residues. The CDR3 sequence is CSVEESGEPHHEQYF. CDR3 nucleotide sequence: TGCAGCGTTGAAGAATCCGGGGAACCGCACCACGAGCAGTACTTC.

The chain employs TRBV28 and TRBJ1-6; D is perhaps TRBD1 (5 bases). The V end was cut by 7 bases, the J end by 14 bases, with 15 bases between. The CDR3 has 12 residues. CDR1 and CDR2 from the germline V gene are MDHEN and SYDVKM. CDR3 bases: TGTGCCAGCACCGTGGGGCCTCCTGCCCTCCACTTT. It translates to CASTVGPPALHF.

In DNA, the CDR3 is TGTGCCACGGCACCGAGGGGGGGTGGCTACACCTTC. This encodes CATAPRGGGYTF. The V and J genes are TRBV2 and TRBJ1-2; D is perhaps TRBD1 (6 bases). Germline values: CDR1 SNHLY, CDR2 FYNNEI. CDR3 size: 12 residues. V shed 10 bases and J shed 7 bases, with 16 bases lying between them.

This chain connects TRBV19 to TRBJ1-2, with D possibly matching TRBD1 (6 bases). Per the germline V gene, CDR1 is LNHDA and CDR2 is SQIVND (reference sequence). The CDR3 length is 12 residues. Trimming took 4 bases from V and 5 from J, leaving 8 bases between them. Here the CDR3 reads CASSTDRYGYTF. CDR3 sequence (DNA): TGTGCCAGTAGTACCGACAGGTATGGCTACACCTTC.

The chain employs TRBV4-1 and TRBJ1-5, with TRBD1 as a possible D gene (6 bases). The CDR3 is made up of 15 amino acids. Looked up from germline, CDR1 is MGHRA and CDR2 is YSYEKL. Trimming took off 4 bases at V and 5 bases at J, with 15 bases between the two ends. In DNA, the CDR3 is TGCGCCAGCAGCCTGGGGGCGGGGGTCCATCAGCCCCAGCATTTT. Translating gives CASSLGAGVHQPQHF.

The chain combines TRBV7-9 with TRBJ2-7; 9 nucleotides match TRBD1. The J segment lost 5 bases and the V segment lost 5 bases, leaving 10 bases of the junction unmatched. CDR3 length: 15 amino acids. CDR1 and CDR2 (germline): SEHNR, FQNEAQ (reference sequence). DNA for the CDR3: TGTGCCAGCAGCCCTCGACCGGACAGGGGAAACGAGCAGTACTTC. Residues: CASSPRPDRGNEQYF.